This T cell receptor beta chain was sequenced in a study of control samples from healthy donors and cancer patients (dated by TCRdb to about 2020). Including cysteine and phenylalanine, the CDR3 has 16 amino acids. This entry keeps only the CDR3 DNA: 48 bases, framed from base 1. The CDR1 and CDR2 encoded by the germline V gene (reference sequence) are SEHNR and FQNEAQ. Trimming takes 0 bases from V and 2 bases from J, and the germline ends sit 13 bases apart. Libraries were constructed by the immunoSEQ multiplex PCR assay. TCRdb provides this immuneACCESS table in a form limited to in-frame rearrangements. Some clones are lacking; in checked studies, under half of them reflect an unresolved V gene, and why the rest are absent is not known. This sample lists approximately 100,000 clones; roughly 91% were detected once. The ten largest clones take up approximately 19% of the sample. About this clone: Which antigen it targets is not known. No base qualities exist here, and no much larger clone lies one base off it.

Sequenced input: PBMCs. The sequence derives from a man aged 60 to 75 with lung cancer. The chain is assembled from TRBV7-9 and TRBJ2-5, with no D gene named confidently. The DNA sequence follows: TGTGCCAGCAGCTTAGCTCTGAATTGGCAGCAAGAGACCCAGTACTTC. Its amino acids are CASSLALNWQQETQYF.